This T cell receptor (beta chain) originates from a study of technical replicates of blood from several donors. About this clone itself: At the DNA level, this CDR3 is encoded by other sequences in the same sample as well.

Libraries were prepared by immunoSEQ multiplex PCR; TCRdb keeps only in-frame clonotypes and omits some of them. The sample consists of under 70,000 clones, 91% of them appearing once. The source is a human donor in good health. Some clones in this sample may be carry-over from other donors' samples. Sequencing used PBMCs.

CDR3 coding DNA: TGTGCCAGCTCAGACAGAAACACTGAAGCTTTCTTT. Protein: CASSDRNTEAFF. J is TRBJ1-1 and V is TRBV18; perhaps TRBD1 as D (5 bases). Trimming took 5 bases from V and 2 from J, leaving 6 bases between them. Germline values: CDR1 KGHSH, CDR2 LQKENI. CDR3 length: 12 residues.